The 32 T cell receptor beta chains below come from one sample, sequenced in a study of cytomegalovirus exposure and HLA in healthy donors. The PCR used 60 Vbeta and 13 Jbeta primers. Profiled with immunoSEQ multiplex PCR; TCRdb holds only in-frame clones, not every one. Among about 100,000 clones listed, less than 80% were seen once. The sample comprised PBMCs. These receptors were obtained from a middle-aged woman in good health and CMV-seronegative.

Concerning this clone: An end of the junction differs from the germline gene, which may be a read error. The chain carries TRBV7-9 and TRBJ1-6; 11 bases fit TRBD1. CDR1 and CDR2 (germline): SEHNR, FQNEAQ (reference sequence). The CDR3 extends over 16 amino acids. The CDR3 spells CSSSLLGQGDYSPLHF. The CDR3 coding sequence is TGTTCCAGCAGCTTACTGGGACAGGGGGATTATTCACCCCTCCACTTT.

V gene TRBV28 combines with J gene TRBJ1-1; the D is unclear. Germline assignment: CDR1 MDHEN and CDR2 SYDVKM. Trimming cost V 4 bases and J 5 bases, with 8 bases left between them. The CDR3 extends over 12 amino acids. The CDR3 DNA sequence: TGTGCCAGCAGTTATCGGGGAACTGAAGCTTTCTTT. Protein product: CASSYRGTEAFF.

The chain couples TRBV19 to TRBJ2-7; TRBD1 matches at 12 bases. This CDR3 is built from 15 residues. CDR1 and CDR2 from the germline V gene are LNHDA and SQIVND (reference sequence). Trimming removed 3 bases from V and 5 bases from J; junction bases left unmatched: 5. The CDR3 DNA reads as TGTGCCAGTAGTATCCAGGGACAGGGGGCCGACGAGCAGTACTTC. Encoded protein: CASSIQGQGADEQYF.

This clone was observed a handful of times. The CDR3 DNA is TGCGCCAGCAGCGGCGGACAGGGGGATTCACCCCTCCACTTT. It translates to CASSGGQGDSPLHF. The J gene is TRBJ1-6, the V gene TRBV5-1, with 10 nucleotides matching TRBD1. CDR1 and CDR2 (germline): SGHRS, YFSETQ. The CDR3 consists of 14 residues. The J segment lost 8 bases and the V segment lost 4 bases, leaving 3 bases of the junction unmatched.

The V and J genes are TRBV5-1 and TRBJ2-3; 12 positions agree with TRBD2. With V trimmed by 3 bases and J by 2 bases, 7 bases remained unmatched. In germline, CDR1 is SGHRS, CDR2 YFSETQ. The CDR3 extends over 17 amino acids. As DNA, the CDR3 is TGCGCCAGCAGCTACCCGGGACTAGCGGGTCCCACAGATACGCAGTATTTT. Its translation: CASSYPGLAGPTDTQYF.

The DNA of the CDR3 is TGCGCCAGCAGCTTGGTACAGGGGAGAGGCTATGGCTACACCTTC. Its translation is CASSLVQGRGYGYTF. J is TRBJ1-2 and V is TRBV5-1, with 7 positions matching TRBD1. V was clipped by 0 bases and J by 4 bases; unmatched bases: 6. The CDR3 has 15 residues. Germline CDR1 SGHRS, CDR2 YFSETQ.

V and J are TRBV7-2 and TRBJ1-1; 10 nucleotides align to TRBD1. The V and J ends lost 10 bases and 10 bases, in that order; junction bases with no gene match: 18. CDR3 size: 15 residues. The germline gives CDR1 SGHTA, CDR2 FQGNSA. The CDR3 nucleotides are TGTGCCATCGATCCTTCGACAGGGGGCTTGGATGGAGCTTTCTTT. Translating gives CAIDPSTGGLDGAFF. Together with reference TRBV7-2 and TRBJ1-1, the CDR3 gives the full variable domain: GAGVSQSPSNKVTEKGKDVELRCDPISGHTALYWYRQSLGQGLEFLIYFQGNSAPDKSGLPSDRFSAERTGGSVSTLTIQRTQQEDSAVYLCAIDPSTGGLDGAFFGQGTRLTVV.

The rearrangement links TRBV6-6 to TRBJ1-2; weak D call: TRBD1 (6 bases). V was trimmed by 6 bases and J by 2 bases, leaving 7 bases between them. Germline assignment: CDR1 MNHNY and CDR2 SVGAGI (reference sequence). CDR3 length equals 12 residues. CDR3 nucleotide sequence: TGTGCCAGCAGACAGGGAAACTATGGCTACACCTTC. Protein sequence: CASRQGNYGYTF.

The chain is built from TRBV5-6 and TRBJ2-5, with D maybe TRBD1 (5 bases). Near its end, the DNA agrees better with TRBJ2-7, so the J call may be wrong. In germline, CDR1 is SGHDT, CDR2 YYEEEE. The CDR3 is 15 amino acids. CDR3 DNA: TGTGCCAGCAGCTTGATTAACAGGCCCAGCTACGAGCAGTACTTC. Its protein is CASSLINRPSYEQYF.

The V call is TRBV11-2, the J call TRBJ2-7; 7 bases agree with TRBD2. Germline V lookup: CDR1 SGHAT, CDR2 FQNNGV. This CDR3 comprises 15 residues. Trimming at V came to 3 bases and at J to 2 bases, leaving 7 bases not matched to a gene. CDR3 sequence reads: CASSFPGGRAYEQYF. In DNA form, the CDR3 reads TGTGCCAGCAGCTTTCCGGGTGGGAGGGCCTACGAGCAGTACTTC.

This rearrangement joins TRBV5-8 to TRBJ2-2, with 7 bases aligning to TRBD1. V trimming: 3 bases; J trimming: 0 bases; junction bases outside the gene matches: 2. Germline V gene lookup returns CDR1 SGHTS and CDR2 YDEGEE. The CDR3 has 15 residues. This chain's CDR3 is CASSSGQANTGELFF. In DNA form, the CDR3 reads TGTGCCAGCAGCTCCGGACAGGCGAACACCGGGGAGCTGTTTTTT.

The rearrangement joins TRBV14 to TRBJ2-7; TRBD2 aligns across 10 bases. This CDR3 region has 16 residues. CDR1 and CDR2 (germline): SGHDN, FVKESK. After removal of 0 bases from V and 2 bases from J, the junction contained 4 bases not matched to a gene. The CDR3 nucleotides are TGTGCCAGCAGCCAAGATCGGACTAGCGGAACCTACGAGCAGTACTTC. Its protein product is CASSQDRTSGTYEQYF.

V and J are TRBV10-3 and TRBJ2-1, with D perhaps matching TRBD2 (5 bases). Germline V CDR1 and CDR2: ENHRY, SYGVKD. Trimming cost V 10 bases and J 3 bases, with 22 bases left between them. The CDR3 has 16 residues. CDR3 region: CATRVGNPQVYNEQFF. As DNA, the CDR3 is TGTGCCACGCGCGTCGGGAACCCTCAGGTCTACAATGAGCAGTTCTTC.

The V gene is TRBV30, the J gene TRBJ1-2; 7 nucleotides agree with TRBD1. J was trimmed by 3 bases and V by 4 bases; bases with no gene match: 8. The CDR3 is 14 amino acids. Germline lookup yields CDR1 GTSNPN and CDR2 SVGIG (reference sequence). Here the CDR3 reads CAWTRDRDDYGYTF. The DNA for the CDR3 is TGTGCCTGGACTAGAGACAGGGATGACTATGGCTACACCTTC.

The chain employs TRBV14 and TRBJ2-1; 7 nucleotides align to TRBD1. Germline CDR1 and CDR2: SGHDN and FVKESK. The V and J ends lost 4 bases and 1 base, in that order; junction bases with no gene match: 7. This CDR3 has 16 amino acids. CDR3 coding DNA: TGTGCCAGCAGCCGAGTGACAGGGAGTTCCTACAATGAGCAGTTCTTC. It codes for CASSRVTGSSYNEQFF.

This clone was found a few times. The rearrangement joins TRBV6-5 to TRBJ2-1; a weak D match, TRBD1 (6 bases). The V and J ends lost 6 bases and 2 bases respectively, with 8 bases between them. The CDR3 contains 13 residues. Germline V gene lookup returns CDR1 MNHEY and CDR2 SVGAGI. For the CDR3, the DNA is TGTGCCAGCAGACAGGGCCCCTACAATGAGCAGTTCTTC. Its protein product is CASRQGPYNEQFF.

V and J are TRBV28 and TRBJ2-5; 7 nucleotides agree with TRBD1. CDR3 length: 15 residues. With 6 bases clipped from V and 7 bases from J, the junction kept 14 bases outside the gene matches. The germline V gene encodes CDR1 MDHEN and CDR2 SYDVKM. The CDR3 region has the DNA TGTGCCAGCAGCCTAGGGGGCGGCTATACGGCGACCCAGTACTTC. Translating gives CASSLGGGYTATQYF.

This chain connects TRBV27 to TRBJ1-1, with 8 bases lining up with TRBD1. J lost 4 bases, V lost 5 bases, and 9 bases had no gene match. CDR1 MNHEY and CDR2 SMNVEV come from the germline V gene (reference sequence). The CDR3 runs to 15 residues. CDR3 sequence: CASSTQGARGTEAFF. The CDR3 DNA reads as TGTGCCAGCAGTACCCAGGGGGCGCGGGGCACTGAAGCTTTCTTT.

This clone showed up just a few times. The chain has TRBV2 and TRBJ1-2; D gene unclear. Trimming took off 7 bases at V and 10 bases at J, with 16 bases between the two ends. The CDR3 sequence is 12 residues long. The germline V gene has CDR1 SNHLY and CDR2 FYNNEI. CDR3 loop: CASIDSVRDYTF. The CDR3 DNA reads TGTGCCAGCATTGATTCAGTGCGGGACTACACCTTC.

V is TRBV19 and J is TRBJ1-6, with D possibly matching TRBD1 (5 bases). CDR3 length equals 15 residues. Trimming stripped 4 bases from V and 7 bases from J, with 14 bases between. Germline CDR1 and CDR2: LNHDA and SQIVND (reference sequence). DNA for the CDR3: TGTGCCAGTAGTACGCAGGCCGGGGGGAATTCACCCCTCCACTTT. Translating gives CASSTQAGGNSPLHF.

The chain is built from TRBV19 and TRBJ2-6, with 8 bases matching TRBD1. Trimming cost V 5 bases and J 2 bases; bases outside gene matches: 2. This CDR3 has 15 residues. CDR1 is LNHDA and CDR2 is SQIVND in the germline V gene (reference sequence). The CDR3 sequence: CASSDRGPGANVLTF. In DNA, the CDR3 is TGTGCCAGTAGTGACAGGGGCCCTGGGGCCAACGTCCTGACTTTC.

This sequence joins TRBV5-4 and TRBJ2-7; D is uncertain. The CDR3 totals 15 residues. Germline V CDR1 and CDR2: SGHNT, YYREEE (reference sequence). Trimming took off 5 bases at V and 0 bases at J, with 15 bases between the two ends. CDR3 bases: TGTGCCAGCAGGGCCCCGGGTCCCAGCTCCTACGAGCAGTACTTC. Translated, it gives CASRAPGPSSYEQYF.

V and J are TRBV11-2 and TRBJ1-3; D possibly corresponds to TRBD1 (5 bases). Germline V lookup: CDR1 SGHAT, CDR2 FQNNGV. The V end was cut by 3 bases, the J end by 9 bases, with 12 bases between. The length of the CDR3 is 13 residues. Written as DNA, the CDR3 is TGTGCCAGCAGCTTCTCCAGGGAGGGCACCATATATTTT. This translates into CASSFSREGTIYF.

The V and J genes are TRBV5-4 and TRBJ2-7, with TRBD1 identical over 9 bases. With V trimmed by 1 base and J by 4 bases, 6 bases remained unmatched. Germline lookup yields CDR1 SGHNT and CDR2 YYREEE (reference sequence). The CDR3 consists of 15 residues. CDR3 nucleotides: TGTGCCAGCAGCTTGTTGACAGGGGGAAAATACGAGCAGTACTTC. Translating gives CASSLLTGGKYEQYF.

The rearrangement uses TRBV6-5 and TRBJ1-1, with D unresolved. The V gene lost 0 bases and the J gene lost 8 bases, with 7 bases spanning the gap. Germline V CDR1 and CDR2: MNHEY, SVGAGI. There are 12 residues in the CDR3. The CDR3 bases are TGTGCCAGCAGTTACTCGACGGGAGAAGCTTTCTTT. Amino acid sequence: CASSYSTGEAFF.

This sequence joins TRBV30 and TRBJ2-7, with a tentative D call TRBD1 (6 bases). Trimming pared 3 bases from V and 1 base from J, leaving 13 bases between. Germline V gene data show CDR1 as GTSNPN and CDR2 as SVGIG (reference sequence). This CDR3 spans 14 amino acids. The DNA of the CDR3 is TGTGCCTGGAGCGCCGACAGGTTTTCCTACGAGCAGTACTTC. Translated, it gives CAWSADRFSYEQYF. The entire variable domain, with the rest obtained from reference TRBV30 and TRBJ2-7, is as follows: SQTIHQWPATLVQPVGSPLSLECTVEGTSNPNLYWYRQAAGRGLQLLFYSVGIGQISSEVPQNLSASRPQDRQFILSSKKLLLSDSGFYLCAWSADRFSYEQYFGPGTRLTVT.

Only one count was recorded for this clone. The chain carries TRBV2 and TRBJ1-2; tentatively, D is TRBD1 (5 bases). Germline values: CDR1 SNHLY, CDR2 FYNNEI. CDR3 size: 14 residues. V lost 3 bases and J lost 2, with 10 bases in between. The CDR3: CASSERRGNYGYTF. The DNA for the CDR3 is TGTGCCAGCAGTGAGCGGAGGGGCAACTATGGCTACACCTTC. The entire variable domain, with the rest obtained from reference TRBV2 and TRBJ1-2, is as follows: EPEVTQTPSHQVTQMGQEVILRCVPISNHLYFYWYRQILGQKVEFLVSFYNNEISEKSEIFDDQFSVERPDGSNFTLKIRSTKLEDSAMYFCASSERRGNYGYTFGSGTRLTVV.

This clone was detected only a few times. The chain uses TRBV7-2 and TRBJ2-5; 10 bases match TRBD2. Germline V gene data show CDR1 as SGHTA and CDR2 as FQGNSA. The CDR3 covers 16 residues. V lost 5 bases and J lost 5; bases outside the gene matches: 11. The CDR3 loop is CASSLRSGRGGETQYF. DNA for the CDR3: TGTGCCAGCAGCCTTCGGAGCGGGAGGGGAGGGGAGACCCAGTACTTC.

This clone has a single count. The rearrangement links TRBV5-8 to TRBJ2-1; D unresolved. The CDR3 has 13 residues. Germline V lookup: CDR1 SGHTS, CDR2 YDEGEE. Trimming shortened V by 4 bases and J by 6 bases, and 11 bases separated the two germline ends. The CDR3 is CASSPRDSNEQFF. CDR3 in DNA: TGTGCCAGCAGCCCGAGAGACTCCAATGAGCAGTTCTTC.

The chain employs TRBV7-2 and TRBJ2-2; no clear D. V was pared by 4 bases and J by 3 bases, with 6 bases between. Germline CDR1 reads SGHTA; CDR2 reads FQGNSA. The CDR3 covers 13 residues. As DNA, the CDR3 is TGTGCCAGCAGCTCAACAGACACCGGGGAGCTGTTTTTT. It encodes CASSSTDTGELFF.

Only a few counts were recorded for this clone. The chain carries TRBV4-3 and TRBJ1-4; D is perhaps TRBD1 (5 bases). Germline V gives CDR1 LGHNA, CDR2 YSLEER. There are 16 residues in the CDR3. Trimming removed 0 bases at V and 6 bases at J, with 14 bases between. The CDR3 nucleotides read TGCGCCAGCAGCCAAGATCTGGGCCAGGGCGATGAAAAACTGTTTTTT. Its translation: CASSQDLGQGDEKLFF.

V is TRBV2 and J is TRBJ2-2, with 12 bases fitting TRBD2. The CDR3 totals 15 residues. Germline CDR1 reads SNHLY; CDR2 reads FYNNEI. V lost 6 bases, J lost 7 bases, and 6 bases stayed unmatched. The CDR3 DNA sequence: TGTGCCAGCAGCGTACGACTAGCGGGAGACGGGGAGCTGTTTTTT. It translates to CASSVRLAGDGELFF.